This T cell receptor beta chain was recovered during a study of blood T cell repertoires in COVID-19 (dated by TCRdb to about 2020). About the study as a whole: Collaborator samples came from the United States, Italy and Spain and covered acute and convalescent phases of COVID-19. The prospective study material was composed of cDNA or gDNA derived from T cells, B-cell-depleted T cells, or PBMCs. Deeply sampled blood TCRbeta repertoires from subjects exposed to, actively infected with, or recovered from COVID-19 were included in the dataset. The repertoires were made available in a free public database intended to serve as a resource for research on the immune response to SARS-CoV-2. The samples were drawn from the first 160 participants of the ongoing ImmuneRACE study and from more than 1,000 subjects provided by 6 global collaborators. A de-identified subject ID, COVID-19 status, age in years and sex were almost always included in the sample metadata. Where available, HLA class I and class II types were taken from metadata supplied by the sample provider and were not determined by assay-based typing. The research as a whole found: How much clinical and demographic metadata was included differed by source and by participant, and the metadata was provided uncurated.

TCRbeta CDR3 regions were amplified from genomic DNA using the immunoSEQ Assay, a bias-controlled multiplex PCR. The original pipeline was this. The number of nucleated cells in each sample was estimated by amplification of reference gene primers within the assay. To quantify the absolute abundance of each unique TCRbeta CDR3 rearrangement, sequence reads were collapsed and filtered. For each sample, productive Simpson clonality was calculated as the square root of Simpson's diversity index over productive rearrangements. Held by TCRdb, this immuneACCESS table contains in-frame sequences only and omits some clones. Under half of the omission traces to an unresolved V gene where checked; the cause of the rest is unknown. The DNA gave D and trimming, while V, J and clone size come from that table. A total of a few hundred thousand clones appear in this sample, roughly 88% of them only once. The biggest ten clones account for more than 6.5% of the sample.

As regards this clone: The antigen it recognizes is unknown. No base quality values were provided; no much bigger clone lies one nucleotide off.

Looking up the germline V gene (reference sequence) yields CDR1 LNHDA and CDR2 SQIVND. Taken from cysteine to phenylalanine, the CDR3 has 14 residues. Here the CDR3 DNA is all that survives: 42 bases in frame from base 1. The V and J ends are trimmed by 3 bases and 6 bases, leaving 11 bases between them. A second Seattle source provided samples from volunteer blood donors who had recovered from COVID-19. Each collaborating institution followed its own protocols to collect whole blood in K2EDTA tubes. For TCRbeta analysis, collaborators shipped samples in one of three forms: frozen whole blood, isolated PBMCs, or DNA extracted from either of those sample types.

The sequenced material came from peripheral blood. This chain is built from TRBV19 and TRBJ1-4; the D gene assignment is ambiguous. The receptor was isolated from a woman aged 25 to 45 who had recovered from COVID-19. In nucleotide form, the sequence is TGTGCCAGTAGTATGGCCAGGAGGGATGAAAAACTGTTTTTT. Its amino acids are CASSMARRDEKLFF.